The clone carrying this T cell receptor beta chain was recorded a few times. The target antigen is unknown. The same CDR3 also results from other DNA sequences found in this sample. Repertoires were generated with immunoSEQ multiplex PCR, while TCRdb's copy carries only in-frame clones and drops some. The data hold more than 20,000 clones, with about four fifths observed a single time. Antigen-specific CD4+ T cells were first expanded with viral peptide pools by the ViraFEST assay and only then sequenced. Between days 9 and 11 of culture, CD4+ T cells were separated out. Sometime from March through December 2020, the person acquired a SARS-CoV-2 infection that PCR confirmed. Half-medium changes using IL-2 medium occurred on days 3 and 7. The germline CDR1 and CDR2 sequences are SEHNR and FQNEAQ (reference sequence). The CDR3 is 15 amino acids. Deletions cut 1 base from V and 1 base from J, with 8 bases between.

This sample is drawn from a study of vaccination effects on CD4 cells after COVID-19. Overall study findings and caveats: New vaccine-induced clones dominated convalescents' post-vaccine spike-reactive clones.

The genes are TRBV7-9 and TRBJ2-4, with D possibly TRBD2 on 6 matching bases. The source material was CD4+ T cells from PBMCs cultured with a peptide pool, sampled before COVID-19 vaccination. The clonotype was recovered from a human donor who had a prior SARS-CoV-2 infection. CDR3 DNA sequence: TGTGCCAGCAGCTTAGTGGGGGGTGCCAAAAACATTCAGTACTTC. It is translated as CASSLVGGAKNIQYF.